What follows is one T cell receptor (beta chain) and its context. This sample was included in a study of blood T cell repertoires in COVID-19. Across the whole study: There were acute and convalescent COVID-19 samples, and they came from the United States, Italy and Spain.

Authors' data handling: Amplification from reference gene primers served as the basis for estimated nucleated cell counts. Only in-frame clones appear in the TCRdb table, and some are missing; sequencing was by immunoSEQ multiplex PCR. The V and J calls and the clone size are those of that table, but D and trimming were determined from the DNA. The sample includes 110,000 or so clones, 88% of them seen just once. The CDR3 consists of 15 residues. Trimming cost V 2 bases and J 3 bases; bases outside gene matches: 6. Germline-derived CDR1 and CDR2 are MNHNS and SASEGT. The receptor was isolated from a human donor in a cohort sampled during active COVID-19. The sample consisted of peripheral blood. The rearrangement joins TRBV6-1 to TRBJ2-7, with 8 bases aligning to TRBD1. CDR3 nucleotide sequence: TGTGCCAGCAGTGAATCTACAGGGGGAGGCTACGAGCAGTACTTC. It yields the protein CASSESTGGGYEQYF.